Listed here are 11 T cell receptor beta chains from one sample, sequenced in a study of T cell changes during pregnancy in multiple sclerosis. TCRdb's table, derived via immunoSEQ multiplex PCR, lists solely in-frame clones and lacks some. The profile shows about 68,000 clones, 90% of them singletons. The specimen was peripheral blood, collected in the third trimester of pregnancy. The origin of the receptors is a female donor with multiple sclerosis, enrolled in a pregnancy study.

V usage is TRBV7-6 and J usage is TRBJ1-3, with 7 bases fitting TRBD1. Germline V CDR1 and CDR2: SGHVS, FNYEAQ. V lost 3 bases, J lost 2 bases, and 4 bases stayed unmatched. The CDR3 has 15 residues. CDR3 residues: CASSLAQGPGNTIYF. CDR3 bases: TGTGCCAGCAGCTTGGCACAGGGGCCTGGAAACACCATATATTTT.

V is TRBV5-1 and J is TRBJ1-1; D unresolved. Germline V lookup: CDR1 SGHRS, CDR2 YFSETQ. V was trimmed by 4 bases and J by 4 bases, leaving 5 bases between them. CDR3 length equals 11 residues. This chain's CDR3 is CASSPGTEAFF. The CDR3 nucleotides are TGCGCCAGCAGCCCCGGCACTGAAGCTTTCTTT.

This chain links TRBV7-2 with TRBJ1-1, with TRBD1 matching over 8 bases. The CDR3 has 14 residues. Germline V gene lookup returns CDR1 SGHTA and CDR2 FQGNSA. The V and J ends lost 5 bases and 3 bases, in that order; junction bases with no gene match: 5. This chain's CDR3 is CASSTTGGDTEAFF. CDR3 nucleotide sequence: TGTGCCAGCAGCACTACAGGGGGGGACACTGAAGCTTTCTTT.

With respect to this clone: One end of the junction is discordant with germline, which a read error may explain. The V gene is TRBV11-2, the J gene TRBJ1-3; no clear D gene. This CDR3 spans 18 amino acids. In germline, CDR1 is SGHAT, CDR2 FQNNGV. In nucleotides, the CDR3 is TGTGCCAGCAGCTTATCCCTGGCACTTGAGGGCTCTCGAAACACCATATATTTT. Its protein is CASSLSLALEGSRNTIYF.

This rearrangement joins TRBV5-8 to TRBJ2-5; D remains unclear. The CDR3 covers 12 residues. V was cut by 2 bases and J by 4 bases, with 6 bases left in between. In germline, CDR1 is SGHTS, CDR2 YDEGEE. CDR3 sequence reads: CASSLQIETQYF. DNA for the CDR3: TGTGCCAGCAGCTTACAGATAGAGACCCAGTACTTC.

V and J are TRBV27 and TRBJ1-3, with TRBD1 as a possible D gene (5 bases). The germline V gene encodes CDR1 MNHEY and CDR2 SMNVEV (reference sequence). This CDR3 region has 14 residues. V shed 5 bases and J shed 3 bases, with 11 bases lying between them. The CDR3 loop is CASSSYRGGNTIYF. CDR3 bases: TGTGCCAGCAGTAGTTATAGGGGTGGAAACACCATATATTTT.

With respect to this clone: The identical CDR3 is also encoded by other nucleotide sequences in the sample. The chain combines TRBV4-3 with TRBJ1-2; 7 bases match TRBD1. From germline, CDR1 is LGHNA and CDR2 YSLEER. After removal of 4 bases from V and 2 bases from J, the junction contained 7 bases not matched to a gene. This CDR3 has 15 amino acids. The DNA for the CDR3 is TGCGCCAGCAGCCGAAGGACAGGCCCAAACTATGGCTACACCTTC. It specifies CASSRRTGPNYGYTF.

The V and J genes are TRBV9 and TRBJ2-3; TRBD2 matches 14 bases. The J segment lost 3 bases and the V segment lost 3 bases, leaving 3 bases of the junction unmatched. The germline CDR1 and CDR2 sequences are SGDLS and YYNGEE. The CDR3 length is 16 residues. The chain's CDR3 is CASSDGLAGGTDTQYF. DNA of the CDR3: TGTGCCAGCAGCGATGGACTAGCGGGGGGTACAGATACGCAGTATTTT.

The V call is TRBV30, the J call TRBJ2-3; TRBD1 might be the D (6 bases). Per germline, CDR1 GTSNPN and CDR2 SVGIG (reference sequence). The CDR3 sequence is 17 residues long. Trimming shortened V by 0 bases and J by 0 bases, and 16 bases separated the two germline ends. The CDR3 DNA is TGTGCCTGGAGTGTAACGGGGACATCTACTAGCACAGATACGCAGTATTTT. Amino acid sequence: CAWSVTGTSTSTDTQYF.

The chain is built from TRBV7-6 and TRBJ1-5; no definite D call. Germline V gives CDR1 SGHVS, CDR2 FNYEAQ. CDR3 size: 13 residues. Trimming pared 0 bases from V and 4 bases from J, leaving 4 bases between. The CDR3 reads CASSLALNQPQHF. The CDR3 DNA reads TGTGCCAGCAGCTTAGCGCTAAATCAGCCCCAGCATTTT.

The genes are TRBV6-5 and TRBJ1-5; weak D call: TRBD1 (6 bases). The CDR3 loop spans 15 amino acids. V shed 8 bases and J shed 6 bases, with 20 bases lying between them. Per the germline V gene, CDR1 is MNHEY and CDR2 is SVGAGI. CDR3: CASSSWGGGGQPQHF. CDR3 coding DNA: TGTGCCAGCTCAAGTTGGGGGGGCGGTGGTCAGCCCCAGCATTTT.